This T cell receptor (beta chain) was recovered during a study of T cells after yellow fever vaccination. At the level of the study: Any fraction with a low cell number was prepared using SMART-Seq v4 Ultra Low Input.

TCRdb independently ran MiXCR on the 5' RACE reads; one entry per CDR3 protein. Of some 260,000 distinct CDR3 sequences listed, around 5.3% are singletons. Unmatched junction bases numbered 9, after V lost 7 bases and J lost 2 bases. The CDR3 totals 16 residues. This clonotype was observed many times. Its specificity is not known. Overall study results and limits: CD4 and CD8 compartments shared a small share of clonotypes. Contamination of FACS-sorted repertoires by abundant clonotypes from the bulk population could occur.

Sequences were derived from CD4+ T cells sorted from PBMCs, sampled on the day of the yellow fever booster vaccination. This TCR was sampled from a man in his late teens or twenties who received the YFV17D yellow fever vaccine. This chain links TRBV12-3 or TRBV12-4 with TRBJ2-1; 9 bases align to TRBD2. CDR3 nucleotide sequence: TGTGCCAGCACCTCTCGGGGACTAGCCGCCTACAATGAGCAGTTCTTC. This encodes CASTSRGLAAYNEQFF.